A single sample gave rise to the 8 T cell receptor beta chains below, sequenced in a study of T cells in localized non-small cell lung cancer. Only in-frame clones appear in the TCRdb table, and some are missing; sequencing was by immunoSEQ multiplex PCR. The sample yields under 40,000 clones, more than 75% seen once. The material sequenced was peripheral blood, taken before any cancer treatment. The receptors derive from a male donor aged 60 or over with stage III lung adenocarcinoma.

This chain joins TRBV9 and TRBJ1-3; 9 bases are shared with TRBD1. Germline trimming cut 2 bases from V and 0 bases from J; bases unmatched to any gene: 0. From germline, CDR1 is SGDLS and CDR2 YYNGEE. The CDR3 has 15 amino acids. CDR3 protein: CASSVGQGSGNTIYF. The DNA for the CDR3 is TGTGCCAGCAGCGTGGGACAGGGCTCTGGAAACACCATATATTTT.

The J gene is TRBJ2-2, the V gene TRBV5-8; D assignment may be TRBD1 or TRBD2 (5 bases each). The CDR3 is made up of 18 amino acids. The germline V gene encodes CDR1 SGHTS and CDR2 YDEGEE. Trimming pared 0 bases from V and 5 bases from J, leaving 20 bases between. The CDR3 nucleotides are TGTGCCAGCAGCTTGGTAAGGGGAGACTCACGTTGGACCGGGGAGCTGTTTTTT. Protein sequence: CASSLVRGDSRWTGELFF.

The chain links TRBV5-1 to TRBJ2-3, with 8 bases that match TRBD2. The CDR3 totals 16 residues. Germline-derived CDR1 and CDR2 are SGHRS and YFSETQ. V shed 0 bases, J shed 3 bases, and the junction held 6 bases outside the gene matches. Written as DNA, the CDR3 is TGCGCCAGCAGCTTGGGGGGCGGGAGGCCAACAGATACGCAGTATTTT. Amino acid sequence: CASSLGGGRPTDTQYF.

The chain recombines TRBV7-6 with TRBJ1-1, with D perhaps TRBD1 (5 bases). The germline gives CDR1 SGHVS, CDR2 FNYEAQ. The CDR3 is 16 residues long. V lost 6 bases and J lost 1, with 18 bases in between. The chain's CDR3 is CASRPTQGWANTEAFF. The CDR3 coding sequence is TGTGCCAGCAGACCTACTCAGGGATGGGCGAACACTGAAGCTTTCTTT.

This clone was found once. The genes are TRBV9 and TRBJ2-2, with D unclear. Germline CDR1 reads SGDLS; CDR2 reads YYNGEE. Trimming removed 4 bases from V and 5 bases from J, with 9 bases in between. The CDR3 is made up of 13 amino acids. In DNA form, the CDR3 reads TGTGCCAGCAGCCCCACAGTAACCGGGGAGCTGTTTTTT. Amino acid sequence: CASSPTVTGELFF.

This clone appeared a single time. The V gene is TRBV7-9, the J gene TRBJ1-2, with unresolved D. CDR3 length: 15 residues. Germline CDR1 SEHNR, CDR2 FQNEAQ (reference sequence). Trimming cost V 5 bases and J 0 bases, with 13 bases left between them. The CDR3 DNA follows: TGTGCCAGCAGCGACCAGGACGGTTCTAACTATGGCTACACCTTC. Its protein product is CASSDQDGSNYGYTF.

The V and J genes are TRBV11-2 and TRBJ1-1; 7 bases agree with TRBD1. Germline assignment: CDR1 SGHAT and CDR2 FQNNGV. The CDR3 loop spans 15 amino acids. V lost 5 bases, J lost 4 bases, and 10 bases stayed unmatched. The CDR3 DNA reads TGTGCCAGCAGCCCGACACAGGGGATGGGCACTGAAGCTTTCTTT. Its translation is CASSPTQGMGTEAFF.

V is TRBV30 and J is TRBJ1-6, with 8 bases aligning to TRBD1. The CDR3 runs to 17 residues. Germline V gene sequence: CDR1 GTSNPN, CDR2 SVGIG (reference sequence). V lost 1 base, J lost 7 bases, and 12 bases stayed unmatched. CDR3 bases: TGTGCCTGGAGTGCCACTGACAGGGGAGGGTGGAATTCACCCCTCCACTTT. It specifies CAWSATDRGGWNSPLHF.